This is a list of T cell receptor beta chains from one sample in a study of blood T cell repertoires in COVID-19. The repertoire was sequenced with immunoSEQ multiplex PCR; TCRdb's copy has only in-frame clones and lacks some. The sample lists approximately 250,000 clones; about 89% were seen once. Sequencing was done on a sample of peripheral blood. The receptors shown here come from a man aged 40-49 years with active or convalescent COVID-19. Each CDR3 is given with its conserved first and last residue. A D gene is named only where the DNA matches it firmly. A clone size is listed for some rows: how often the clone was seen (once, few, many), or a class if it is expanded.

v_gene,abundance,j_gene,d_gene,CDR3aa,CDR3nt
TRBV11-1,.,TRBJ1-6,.,CASSFRGNSYNSPLHF,TGTGCCAGCAGCTTCAGGGGTAATTCCTATAATTCACCCCTCCACTTT
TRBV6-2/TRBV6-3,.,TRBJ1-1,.,CASSRGGVNTEAFF,TGTGCCAGCAGCCGGGGAGGGGTGAACACTGAAGCTTTCTTT
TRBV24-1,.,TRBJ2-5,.,CATSPSHEETQYF,TGTGCCACCAGTCCCTCACACGAAGAGACCCAGTACTTC
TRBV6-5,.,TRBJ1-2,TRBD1,CATRDRGFDGYTF,TGTGCCACCAGGGACAGGGGGTTCGATGGCTACACCTTC
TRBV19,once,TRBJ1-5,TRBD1,CASSIAGQGVNQPQHF,TGTGCCAGTAGTATAGCCGGACAGGGGGTGAATCAGCCCCAGCATTTT
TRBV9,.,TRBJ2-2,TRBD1,CASSAPAGQGDTGELFF,TGTGCCAGCAGCGCCCCGGCGGGACAGGGGGACACCGGGGAGCTGTTTTTT
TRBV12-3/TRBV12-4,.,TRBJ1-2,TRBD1,CASSSGGHGYTF,TGTGCCAGCAGTTCAGGGGGTCATGGCTACACCTTC
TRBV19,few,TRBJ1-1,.,CASSIAGSTEAFF,TGTGCCAGTAGTATAGCAGGGTCCACTGAAGCTTTCTTT
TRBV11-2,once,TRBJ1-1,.,CASSLEAIMNTEAFF,TGTGCCAGCAGCTTGGAAGCGATCATGAACACTGAAGCTTTCTTT
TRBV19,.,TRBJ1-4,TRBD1,CASSPQTGTNEKLFF,TGTGCCAGTAGTCCCCAGACAGGGACTAATGAAAAACTGTTTTTT
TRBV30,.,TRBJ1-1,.,CAWSRNTEAFF,TGTGCCTGGAGTCGGAACACTGAAGCTTTCTTT
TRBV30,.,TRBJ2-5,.,CAWSGGGTVAETQYF,TGTGCCTGGAGCGGCGGGGGGACAGTCGCGGAGACCCAGTACTTC
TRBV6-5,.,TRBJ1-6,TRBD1,CASSQGANSPLHF,TGTGCCAGCAGCCAGGGGGCCAATTCACCCCTCCACTTT
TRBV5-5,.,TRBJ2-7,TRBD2,CASNSPGGEQYF,TGTGCCAGCAACTCACCGGGGGGAGAGCAGTACTTC
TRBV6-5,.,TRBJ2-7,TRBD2,CASSYAGGYEQYF,TGTGCCAGCAGTTATGCGGGAGGATACGAGCAGTACTTC
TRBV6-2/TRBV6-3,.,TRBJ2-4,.,CASSSHRLWGVKNIQYF,TGTGCCAGCAGCTCACATCGACTCTGGGGGGTCAAAAACATTCAGTACTTC
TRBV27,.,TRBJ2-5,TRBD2,CASSARTSGGSKETQYF,TGTGCCAGCAGTGCTCGGACTAGCGGGGGGTCCAAAGAGACCCAGTACTTC
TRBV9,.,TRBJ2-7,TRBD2,CASSVGTSLAYEQYF,TGTGCCAGCAGCGTAGGGACTAGCCTTGCCTACGAGCAGTACTTC
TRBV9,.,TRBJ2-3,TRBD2,CASSEGVAGVTDTQYF,TGTGCCAGCAGCGAAGGGGTAGCGGGAGTGACAGATACGCAGTATTTT
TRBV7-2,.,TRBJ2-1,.,CASSPGLAYEQFF,TGTGCCAGCAGCCCCGGACTGGCTTATGAGCAGTTCTTC
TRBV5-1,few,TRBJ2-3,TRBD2,CASRERGSTDTQYF,TGCGCCAGCAGGGAGCGGGGGTCCACAGATACGCAGTATTTT
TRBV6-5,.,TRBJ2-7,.,CASSKMTGYEQYF,TGTGCCAGCAGTAAAATGACAGGCTACGAGCAGTACTTC
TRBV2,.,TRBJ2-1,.,CASSEAVLSIRVIEQFF,TGTGCCAGCAGTGAAGCTGTCCTATCGATCAGGGTAATTGAGCAGTTCTTC
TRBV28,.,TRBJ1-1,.,CASSLQNTEAFF,TGTGCCAGCAGTTTACAAAACACTGAAGCTTTCTTT
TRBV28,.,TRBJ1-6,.,CASSLVSSPLHF,TGTGCCAGCAGTCTAGTTTCATCACCCCTCCACTTT
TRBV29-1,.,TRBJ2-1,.,CSAIPQGYNEQFF,TGCAGCGCCATACCCCAGGGGTACAATGAGCAGTTCTTC
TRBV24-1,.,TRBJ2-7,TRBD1,CATSDRGQGGTYEQYF,TGTGCCACCAGTGATCGCGGACAGGGGGGGACCTACGAGCAGTACTTC
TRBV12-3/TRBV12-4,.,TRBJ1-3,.,CATQQGPRNTIYF,TGTGCCACCCAGCAGGGCCCAAGAAACACCATATATTTT
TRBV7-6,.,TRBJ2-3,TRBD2,CASSLEREKKRDTQYF,TGTGCCAGCAGCTTGGAGCGGGAGAAAAAAAGAGATACGCAGTATTTT
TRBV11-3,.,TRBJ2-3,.,CASSMVGNLGDTQYF,TGTGCCAGCAGTATGGTCGGGAACCTCGGGGATACGCAGTATTTT
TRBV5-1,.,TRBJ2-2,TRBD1,CASYRGDTGELFF,TGCGCCAGCTACAGGGGGGACACCGGGGAGCTGTTTTTT
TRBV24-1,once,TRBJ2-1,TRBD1,CATSDRGQGRTYNEQFF,TGTGCCACCAGTGACCGGGGACAGGGGAGGACCTACAATGAGCAGTTCTTC
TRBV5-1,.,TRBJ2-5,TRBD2,CASSTSGVGQETQYF,TGCGCCAGCAGTACGAGCGGGGTAGGGCAAGAGACCCAGTACTTC
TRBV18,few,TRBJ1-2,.,CASSPRGIGYGYTF,TGTGCCAGCTCACCCCGGGGGATCGGCTATGGCTACACCTTC
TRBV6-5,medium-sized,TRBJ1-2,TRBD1,CASSRATGTIYGYTF,TGTGCCAGCAGTCGCGCGACAGGGACAATATATGGCTACACCTTC
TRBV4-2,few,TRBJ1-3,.,CASSQEWVAGNTIYF,TGTGCCAGCAGCCAAGAATGGGTAGCGGGAAACACCATATATTTT